The 13 T cell receptor beta chains reported below all come from one sample, sequenced in a study of cytomegalovirus exposure and HLA in healthy donors. Both 60 Vbeta primers and 13 Jbeta primers went into the PCR. Assay: immunoSEQ multiplex PCR; the TCRdb copy retains only in-frame clones and omits some. The sample has some 120,000 clones; roughly 79% are singletons. Material: PBMCs. These TCRs come from a woman aged 18-30 years in good health and CMV-seronegative.

The chain joins TRBV7-8 to TRBJ1-5; 9 positions agree with TRBD1. Trimming at V came to 5 bases and at J to 2 bases, leaving 7 bases not matched to a gene. This CDR3 spans 16 amino acids. Looked up from germline, CDR1 is SGHVS and CDR2 is FQNEAQ. CDR3 sequence (DNA): TGTGCCAGCAGCATAGAGGACAGGGGAGGCAATCAGCCCCAGCATTTT. It yields the protein CASSIEDRGGNQPQHF.

The sample holds one count of this clone. CDR3 sequence (DNA): TGTGCCAGCAGTACGACAGGGCACGAGCAGTACTTC. As protein: CASSTTGHEQYF. This sequence joins TRBV27 and TRBJ2-7, with 7 nucleotides matching TRBD1. In germline, CDR1 is MNHEY, CDR2 SMNVEV (reference sequence). V was pared by 5 bases and J by 5 bases, with 3 bases of the junction left unmatched. CDR3 size: 12 residues.

Only a few counts were recorded for this clone. The chain joins TRBV7-9 to TRBJ1-5; D is possibly TRBD1 (6 bases). V was clipped by 6 bases and J by 4 bases, with 7 bases between them. CDR3 length: 12 residues. Germline V gene data show CDR1 as SEHNR and CDR2 as FQNEAQ (reference sequence). DNA for the CDR3: TGTGCCAGCAGACAGGGAAATCAGCCCCAGCATTTT. Its translation: CASRQGNQPQHF. Together with reference TRBV7-9 and TRBJ1-5, the CDR3 gives the full variable domain: DTGVSQNPRHKITKRGQNVTFRCDPISEHNRLYWYRQTLGQGPEFLTYFQNEAQLEKSRLLSDRFSAERPKGSFSTLEIQRTEQGDSAMYLCASRQGNQPQHFGDGTRLSIL.

The rearrangement joins TRBV28 to TRBJ1-6; the D is unclear. The CDR3 consists of 14 residues. CDR1 MDHEN and CDR2 SYDVKM come from the germline V gene. Trimming removed 6 bases from V and 0 bases from J, with 6 bases in between. The CDR3 coding sequence is TGTGCCAGCAGGTCGAGCTCCTATAATTCACCCCTCCACTTT. As protein: CASRSSSYNSPLHF.

The genes are TRBV28 and TRBJ2-5, with a possible D match to TRBD1 (5 bases). Trimming pared 10 bases from V and 1 base from J, leaving 13 bases between. Germline lookup yields CDR1 MDHEN and CDR2 SYDVKM. The length of the CDR3 is 13 residues. The DNA for the CDR3 is TGTGCCACCCAGGGCCCAGCCCAAGAGACCCAGTACTTC. Translation: CATQGPAQETQYF.

The chain employs TRBV6-1 and TRBJ1-2, with D maybe TRBD1 (6 bases). Per germline, CDR1 MNHNS and CDR2 SASEGT. V was cut by 5 bases and J by 5 bases, with 15 bases left in between. This CDR3 spans 14 amino acids. CDR3 amino acids: CASSQNRVSYGYTF. For the CDR3, the DNA is TGTGCCAGCAGTCAAAACAGGGTATCATATGGCTACACCTTC.

The V gene is TRBV7-3, the J gene TRBJ2-1; no clear D. The germline V gene has CDR1 SGHTA and CDR2 FQGTGA. Between the trimmed V and J ends, which lost 4 bases and 5 bases, there was a span of 12 bases. There are 14 residues in the CDR3. DNA for the CDR3: TGTGCCAGCAGCTCTGAGCCGGCGGACAATGAGCAGTTCTTC. It specifies CASSSEPADNEQFF. The whole variable domain, filled in from reference TRBV7-3 and TRBJ2-1, reads GAGVSQTPSNKVTEKGKYVELRCDPISGHTALYWYRQSLGQGPEFLIYFQGTGAADDSGLPNDRFFAVRPEGSVSTLKIQRTERGDSAVYLCASSSEPADNEQFFGPGTRLTVL.

The chain links TRBV4-2 to TRBJ2-5; 15 nucleotides agree with TRBD2. Germline V gene sequence: CDR1 LGHNA, CDR2 YNFKEQ. The trim removed 2 bases at V and 1 base at J, leaving 5 bases unmatched. The CDR3 spans 18 residues. CDR3 loop: CASSQTGLAGGLQETQYF. As DNA, the CDR3 is TGTGCCAGCAGCCAAACGGGACTAGCGGGGGGCCTCCAAGAGACCCAGTACTTC.

For this clone: Sequence at one end of the junction differs from germline and may be a read error. Other DNA sequences from this sample encode an identical CDR3 as well. V usage is TRBV6-1 and J usage is TRBJ1-1, with 7 bases that match TRBD1. CDR1 and CDR2 (germline): MNHNS, SASEGT. This CDR3 comprises 14 residues. The CDR3 sequence: CASSSGTVNTEAFF. In DNA, the CDR3 is TGCGCCAGCAGTTCCGGGACAGTGAACACTGAAGCTTTCTTT.

The rearrangement links TRBV2 to TRBJ1-5; D remains ambiguous. This CDR3 comprises 11 residues. The V end lost 8 bases, the J end lost 5 bases, and 7 bases lay between the germline ends. CDR1 is SNHLY, CDR2 FYNNEI, per germline. The CDR3 is CASRVDQPQHF. CDR3 bases: TGTGCCAGCCGGGTCGATCAGCCCCAGCATTTT.

V gene TRBV20-1 combines with J gene TRBJ1-1, with a possible D match to TRBD1 (5 bases). The CDR3 is 11 amino acids. The ends were cut back, 6 bases at V and 7 bases at J, with 12 bases in the middle. Germline loops: CDR1 DFQATT, CDR2 SNEGSKA (reference sequence). The CDR3 loop is CSAGLRSEAFF. The CDR3 DNA reads as TGCAGTGCGGGACTACGCAGTGAAGCTTTCTTT.

This chain connects TRBV10-1 to TRBJ1-5, with a weak D call TRBD1 (5 bases). V lost 2 bases and J 0 bases, leaving 14 bases between the germline ends. This CDR3 region has 17 residues. Per the germline V gene, CDR1 is WNHNN and CDR2 is SYGVQD (reference sequence). The CDR3 here is CASSEPGGLYSNQPQHF. The CDR3 bases are TGCGCCAGCAGTGAGCCGGGGGGATTATATAGCAATCAGCCCCAGCATTTT.

The genes are TRBV5-5 and TRBJ1-1; D not certain. The CDR3 has 13 residues. The ends were cut back, 3 bases at V and 4 bases at J, with 10 bases in the middle. Germline lookup yields CDR1 SGHKS and CDR2 YYEKEE (reference sequence). Here the CDR3 DNA reads TGTGCCAGCAGCTACTTGCGGAGCACTGAAGCTTTCTTT. Protein sequence: CASSYLRSTEAFF.